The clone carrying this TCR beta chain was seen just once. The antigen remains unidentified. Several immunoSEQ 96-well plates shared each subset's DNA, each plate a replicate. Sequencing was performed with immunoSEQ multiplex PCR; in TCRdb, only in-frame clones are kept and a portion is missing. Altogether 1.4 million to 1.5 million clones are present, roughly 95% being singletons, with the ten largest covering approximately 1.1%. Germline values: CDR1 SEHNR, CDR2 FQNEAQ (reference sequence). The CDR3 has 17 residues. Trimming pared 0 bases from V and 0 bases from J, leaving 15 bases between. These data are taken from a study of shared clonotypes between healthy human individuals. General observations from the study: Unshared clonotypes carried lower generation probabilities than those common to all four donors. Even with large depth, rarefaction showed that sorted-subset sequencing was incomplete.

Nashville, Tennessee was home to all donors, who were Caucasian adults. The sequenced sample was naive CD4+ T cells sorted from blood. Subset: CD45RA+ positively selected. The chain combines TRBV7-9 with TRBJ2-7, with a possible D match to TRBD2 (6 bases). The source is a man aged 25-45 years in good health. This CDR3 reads CASSLAGRGTLSYEQYF. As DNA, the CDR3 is TGTGCCAGCAGCTTAGCGGGCCGGGGGACCCTCTCCTACGAGCAGTACTTC.